This TCR beta chain is from a study of cytomegalovirus exposure and HLA in healthy donors. Trimming stripped 2 bases from V and 2 bases from J, with 13 bases between. The germline CDR1 and CDR2 sequences are SGHRS and YFSETQ. The CDR3 consists of 15 residues. PCR amplification relied on 60 Vbeta primers (plus 13 Jbeta primers). Original processing methods: Around 83 million unique TCR beta chains, 9 million to 14 million shared, were counted in a later analysis. Measured with immunoSEQ multiplex PCR; TCRdb has only the in-frame clones, and not every one. Clone size and V and J calls were adopted from that table, with D and trimming inferred from the DNA. The data contain about 170,000 clones, around 85% of them singletons.

The sequence was collected from a male donor in good health and CMV-seronegative. The sample consisted of PBMCs. The rearrangement joins TRBV5-1 to TRBJ1-2; tentatively, D is TRBD1 (6 bases). The CDR3 DNA reads TGCGCCAGCAGCTTAATGCAGGGGCCCAACTATGGCTACACCTTC. Translation gives CASSLMQGPNYGYTF.